The next 30 T cell receptor beta chains were all read from a single sample in a study of T cell repertoires in cytomegalovirus infection. TCRdb redid the calling of the reads with MiXCR, one entry per CDR3 protein. The data contain roughly 320,000 distinct CDR3 sequences, 8% to 9.5% of them singletons. The specimen was PBMCs. All receptors come from a human donor in good health (CMV status not recorded). Some clones in this sample may be carry-over from other donors' samples.

This clonotype showed up many times. This chain links TRBV7-8 with TRBJ1-5; tentative D call: TRBD1 (6 bases). The CDR3 consists of 15 residues. Trimming pared 7 bases from V and 4 bases from J, leaving 17 bases between. The germline V gene encodes CDR1 SGHVS and CDR2 FQNEAQ. CDR3 in DNA: TGTGCCAGCACCCCCCGCCGGGGGCCGAATCAGCCCCAGCATTTT. Translated: CASTPRRGPNQPQHF.

This clonotype was detected a few times. This chain uses TRBV28 with TRBJ2-1; weak D call: TRBD1 (5 bases). In germline, CDR1 is MDHEN, CDR2 SYDVKM. V gave up 2 bases and J gave up 0 bases, with 11 bases separating them. This CDR3 is built from 16 residues. Here the CDR3 reads CASSLPDTSSYNEQFF. The CDR3 region has the DNA TGTGCCAGCAGTTTACCGGACACCAGCTCCTACAATGAGCAGTTCTTC. The full variable domain, completed using reference TRBV28 and TRBJ2-1, is DVKVTQSSRYLVKRTGEKVFLECVQDMDHENMFWYRQDPGLGLRLIYFSYDVKMKEKGDIPEGYSVSREKKERFSLILESASTNQTSMYLCASSLPDTSSYNEQFFGPGTRLTVL.

This clonotype was detected only a few times. The CDR3 protein is CASSSSGTGIGANVLTF. The CDR3 region has the DNA TGTGCCAGCAGCTCCTCCGGGACAGGGATCGGGGCCAACGTCCTGACTTTC. J is TRBJ2-6 and V is TRBV7-6, with 9 bases identical to TRBD1. The CDR3 covers 17 residues. Germline CDR1 is SGHVS and CDR2 is FNYEAQ. After removal of 4 bases from V and 4 bases from J, the junction contained 8 bases not matched to a gene.

This clonotype has ten or more counts. The chain uses TRBV7-2 and TRBJ2-2, with D possibly being TRBD2 (6 bases). Germline CDR1 reads SGHTA; CDR2 reads FQGNSA. This CDR3 has 14 residues. V dropped 4 bases and J dropped 7 bases, with 13 bases sitting between them. CDR3 in DNA: TGTGCCAGCAGCTCCATGCGGGGCGGCGGGGAGCTGTTTTTT. Translation gives CASSSMRGGGELFF.

The rearrangement joins TRBV5-4 to TRBJ2-1, with 13 positions matching TRBD2. CDR1 and CDR2 (germline): SGHNT, YYREEE (reference sequence). This CDR3 contains 15 residues. J lost 7 bases, V lost 4 bases, and 5 bases had no gene match. DNA of the CDR3: TGTGCCAGCAGCCAGACTAGCGGGAGGACGAATGAGCAGTTCTTC. Its translation is CASSQTSGRTNEQFF.

The chain uses TRBV4-3 and TRBJ2-7; D gene uncertain. There are 14 residues in the CDR3. V was cut by 4 bases and J by 0 bases, with 10 bases left in between. In germline, CDR1 is LGHNA, CDR2 YSLEER. CDR3 residues: CASSRSAVSYEQYF. As DNA, the CDR3 is TGCGCCAGCAGCCGCTCGGCCGTCTCCTACGAGCAGTACTTC.

This clonotype was picked up a small number of times. The chain recombines TRBV20-1 with TRBJ2-7; D unresolved. V dropped 3 bases and J dropped 6 bases, with 18 bases sitting between them. This CDR3 spans 14 amino acids. Germline-derived CDR1 and CDR2 are DFQATT and SNEGSKA (reference sequence). The CDR3 DNA follows: TGCAGTGCTAGTAGGGCTCAAAAAGTTACCGAGCAGTACTTC. Translated, it gives CSASRAQKVTEQYF.

This clonotype has ten or more counts. CDR3 bases: TGTGCCACCAGTGATTGGTCTAGCGGGGTGGTAGATACGCAGTATTTT. Translated, it gives CATSDWSSGVVDTQYF. This chain links TRBV24-1 with TRBJ2-3, with 9 bases lining up with TRBD2. The CDR3 runs 16 residues. V dropped 2 bases and J dropped 5; count of bases not matched to a gene: 7. Germline assignment: CDR1 KGHDR and CDR2 SFDVKD.

The sample holds many counts of this clonotype. The chain links TRBV7-2 to TRBJ2-3; possibly TRBD2 for D (5 bases). CDR1 is SGHTA and CDR2 is FQGNSA in the germline V gene. The CDR3 extends over 14 amino acids. Trimming took 5 bases from V and 6 from J, leaving 15 bases between them. CDR3: CASSQEGGPDTQYF. The CDR3 coding sequence is TGTGCCAGCAGCCAGGAAGGCGGGCCCGATACGCAGTATTTT.

This clonotype was found many times. J is TRBJ2-3 and V is TRBV7-2; tentatively, D is TRBD1 (6 bases). CDR3 length: 14 residues. V was trimmed by 5 bases and J by 4 bases, leaving 13 bases between them. The germline gives CDR1 SGHTA, CDR2 FQGNSA. CDR3 DNA sequence: TGTGCCAGCAGCCTAGGGGGATTATCAGATACGCAGTATTTT. Translated, it gives CASSLGGLSDTQYF. The complete variable domain, with remaining parts taken from reference TRBV7-2 and TRBJ2-3, reads GAGVSQSPSNKVTEKGKDVELRCDPISGHTALYWYRQSLGQGLEFLIYFQGNSAPDKSGLPSDRFSAERTGGSVSTLTIQRTQQEDSAVYLCASSLGGLSDTQYFGPGTRLTVL.

This clonotype showed up many times. The V and J genes are TRBV7-8 and TRBJ2-5, with TRBD2 matching over 9 bases. V trimming: 6 bases; J trimming: 3 bases; junction bases outside the gene matches: 2. The CDR3 spans 13 residues. Germline CDR1 SGHVS, CDR2 FQNEAQ. This CDR3 is CASRRLAEETQYF. For the CDR3, the DNA is TGTGCCAGCAGACGACTAGCGGAAGAGACCCAGTACTTC.

This clonotype was recorded a few times. The chain couples TRBV20-1 to TRBJ2-5; D call uncertain. Trimming removed 3 bases at V and 5 bases at J, with 4 bases between. This CDR3 spans 10 amino acids. Per the germline V gene, CDR1 is DFQATT and CDR2 is SNEGSKA (reference sequence). The CDR3 loop reads CSASWETQYF. The CDR3 bases are TGCAGTGCTAGCTGGGAGACCCAGTACTTC.

This rearrangement joins TRBV4-1 to TRBJ2-2, with 7 positions matching TRBD1. CDR1 and CDR2 from the germline V gene are MGHRA and YSYEKL. This CDR3 comprises 15 residues. With 1 base clipped from V and 4 bases from J, the junction kept 3 bases outside the gene matches. In nucleotides, the CDR3 is TGCGCCAGCAGCCAAGGACAGGGTGTCACCGGGGAGCTGTTTTTT. This sequence encodes CASSQGQGVTGELFF.

A note on this clonotype: Being one base from a much bigger clone, this may be a read error. The rearrangement uses TRBV6-5 and TRBJ2-7; 9 positions match TRBD1. J was trimmed by 3 bases and V by 2 bases; bases with no gene match: 2. Germline values: CDR1 MNHEY, CDR2 SVGAGI. The CDR3 has 14 residues. For the CDR3, the DNA is TGTGCCAGCAGTTACGGGACAGGGATCTACGAGCAGTACTTC. As protein: CASSYGTGIYEQYF.

The V call is TRBV3-1, the J call TRBJ2-1; 11 positions agree with TRBD2. Per germline, CDR1 LGHDT and CDR2 YNNKEL (reference sequence). J was trimmed by 5 bases and V by 5 bases; bases with no gene match: 8. This CDR3 is built from 16 residues. This CDR3 reads CASSETGLAANNEQFF. The CDR3 nucleotides are TGTGCCAGCAGCGAGACGGGACTAGCGGCCAACAATGAGCAGTTCTTC.

This clonotype was seen many times. The chain couples TRBV2 to TRBJ2-7, with 10 bases that match TRBD1. The germline CDR1 and CDR2 sequences are SNHLY and FYNNEI. This CDR3 has 14 residues. Trimming took 6 bases from V and 2 from J; bases not matched to a gene: 4. Here the CDR3 reads CASSRTGGTYEQYF. The CDR3 nucleotides read TGTGCCAGCAGCCGGACAGGGGGAACCTACGAGCAGTACTTC.

The chain recombines TRBV7-6 with TRBJ2-1; 7 nucleotides agree with TRBD2. This CDR3 has 14 residues. The ends lost 5 bases at V and 8 bases at J; junction bases unmatched: 9. CDR1 and CDR2 (germline): SGHVS, FNYEAQ. As DNA, the CDR3 is TGTGCCAGCAGCGAGCGGGATTTGGAAGATGAGCAGTTCTTC. Translation gives CASSERDLEDEQFF.

This clonotype was found a few times. The V gene is TRBV7-8, the J gene TRBJ1-2; no reliable D call. The CDR3 is made up of 14 amino acids. Germline V gene lookup returns CDR1 SGHVS and CDR2 FQNEAQ. V lost 1 base to trimming and J lost 8 bases, with 14 bases between them. CDR3 in DNA: TGTGCCAGCAGCTTAGAAAGGACTCGCGGAGGCTACACCTTC. Its protein is CASSLERTRGGYTF.

This rearrangement joins TRBV5-4 to TRBJ1-1; D gene ambiguous. Per the germline V gene, CDR1 is SGHNT and CDR2 is YYREEE (reference sequence). Trimming removed 4 bases at V and 5 bases at J, with 12 bases between. This CDR3 is 13 amino acids long. The CDR3 spells CASSRLERTEAFF. The CDR3 bases are TGTGCCAGCAGCCGGCTCGAGAGAACTGAAGCTTTCTTT.

This clonotype was seen only a few times. This rearrangement joins TRBV10-2 to TRBJ1-1; 9 bases line up with TRBD1. The CDR3 is made up of 14 amino acids. V lost 10 bases and J lost 6; bases outside the gene matches: 12. Germline V gene lookup returns CDR1 WSHSY and CDR2 SAAADI. In DNA form, the CDR3 reads TGCGCCACAGCACCACAGGGGGCTTCCCCTGAAGCTTTCTTT. As protein: CATAPQGASPEAFF.

V usage is TRBV19 and J usage is TRBJ2-7; no clear D. The CDR3 totals 13 residues. V was shortened by 7 bases and J by 1 base, with 11 bases between the two germline ends. Germline V gene data show CDR1 as LNHDA and CDR2 as SQIVND (reference sequence). The CDR3: CASIPTVSYEQYF. The DNA for the CDR3 is TGTGCCAGTATTCCGACCGTATCCTACGAGCAGTACTTC.

This clonotype was seen repeatedly, ten times or more. This sequence joins TRBV7-2 and TRBJ1-6; D unclear. CDR3 size: 16 residues. Germline-derived CDR1 and CDR2 are SGHTA and FQGNSA. V was shortened by 3 bases and J by 7 bases, with 16 bases between the two germline ends. The CDR3 DNA follows: TGTGCCAGCAGCTTCCGGACGACGCAAATCAATTCACCCCTCCACTTT. The encoded protein is CASSFRTTQINSPLHF.

The chain couples TRBV6-1 to TRBJ1-1; 10 bases fit TRBD1. The CDR3 covers 15 residues. The J segment lost 4 bases and the V segment lost 5 bases, leaving 7 bases of the junction unmatched. Looked up from germline, CDR1 is MNHNS and CDR2 is SASEGT. CDR3 sequence: CASSPGQGRFTEAFF. CDR3 bases: TGTGCCAGCAGTCCGGGACAGGGGCGGTTCACTGAAGCTTTCTTT.

This clonotype came up a few times. CDR3 bases: TGTGCCAGCAGTTGGGACAGGGGAGCCTACGAGCAGTACTTC. Its protein is CASSWDRGAYEQYF. V gene TRBV27 combines with J gene TRBJ2-7; 10 bases are shared with TRBD1. Germline V gene sequence: CDR1 MNHEY, CDR2 SMNVEV (reference sequence). V dropped 4 bases and J dropped 2; count of bases not matched to a gene: 2. CDR3 length equals 14 residues.

Ten or more counts support this clonotype. The gene calls are TRBV20-1 and TRBJ1-1; D is possibly TRBD1 (6 bases). Germline values: CDR1 DFQATT, CDR2 SNEGSKA (reference sequence). Trimming took off 3 bases at V and 3 bases at J, with 14 bases between the two ends. This CDR3 has 14 residues. CDR3 DNA sequence: TGCAGTGCTAGTAGTGCAGGGGTGGACACTGAAGCTTTCTTT. It is translated as CSASSAGVDTEAFF.

In this sample, this clonotype turned up a few times. This chain joins TRBV12-3 or TRBV12-4 and TRBJ2-7; TRBD1 is a possible D gene (6 bases). The CDR3 runs 14 residues. Trimming took off 6 bases at V and 0 bases at J, with 12 bases between the two ends. CDR3 nucleotide sequence: TGTGCCAGCAGAAGGACAGCGAGCTCCTACGAGCAGTACTTC. This gives the protein CASRRTASSYEQYF.

Written as DNA, the CDR3 is TGCGCCAGCAGCCAAGAAGGGAGGGGGCCGTACATTCAGTACTTC. Residues: CASSQEGRGPYIQYF. The rearrangement joins TRBV4-3 to TRBJ2-4; D possibly uses TRBD1 or TRBD2 (7 bases each). Trimming took off 0 bases at V and 8 bases at J, with 14 bases between the two ends. Germline values: CDR1 LGHNA, CDR2 YSLEER. This CDR3 has 15 amino acids.

This clonotype was seen at least ten times. The V call is TRBV4-3, the J call TRBJ2-1; weak D call: TRBD1 (5 bases). The germline V and J ends were trimmed by 4 bases and 5 bases, with 9 bases remaining between them. CDR1 and CDR2 from the germline V gene are LGHNA and YSLEER. The length of the CDR3 is 13 residues. The CDR3 region has the DNA TGCGCCAGCAGCCCCAAGGGGAACAATGAGCAGTTCTTC. It specifies CASSPKGNNEQFF.

In this sample, this clonotype turned up many times. The J gene is TRBJ1-2, the V gene TRBV12-3 or TRBV12-4; D is ambiguous. This CDR3 is built from 13 residues. Trimming shortened V by 2 bases and J by 0 bases, and 4 bases separated the two germline ends. CDR3 bases: TGTGCCAGCAGTTTACTCGCTAACTATGGCTACACCTTC. Amino acids: CASSLLANYGYTF.

This clonotype was counted ten times or more. J is TRBJ1-1 and V is TRBV28; perhaps TRBD1 as D (6 bases). With 1 base removed from V and 1 base from J, the gap between germline ends came to 19 bases. The CDR3 extends over 18 amino acids. Germline CDR1 reads MDHEN; CDR2 reads SYDVKM. CDR3 loop: CASSLFGQGRGRNTEAFF. CDR3 bases: TGTGCCAGCAGTTTATTTGGGCAGGGGCGGGGTAGGAACACTGAAGCTTTCTTT.